The 20 T cell receptor beta chains in this list originate from one sample, sequenced in a study of tumor-infiltrating lymphocytes in primary liver carcinoma. Reverse transcription of 500 ng total RNA with a constant-region primer produced TCR beta cDNA. Generation of the TCR beta libraries relied on three nested multiplex PCR rounds using slightly modified ARM-PCR. The study ran its first two PCR rounds for approximately 10 cycles each, using TRBV1-TRBV30 forward primers and a C-beta reverse primer. In TCRdb, the multiplex PCR reads were re-called with MiXCR into one record per CDR3 protein. This table has approximately 320,000 distinct CDR3 sequences, nearly 60% appearing once. Alongside blood RNA obtained from unsorted whole blood, germline DNA was also extracted. The sequencing input was peripheral blood. These receptors came from a woman between 25 and 40 years old with primary liver carcinoma and hepatitis B virus infection.

CDR3 nucleotide sequence: TGTGCCAGCAGTCCAATTATCCTAGCGGGAGATAGTAATGAGCAGTTCTTC. Its protein is CASSPIILAGDSNEQFF. The rearrangement joins TRBV28 to TRBJ2-1, with 10 bases lining up with TRBD2. Germline CDR1 MDHEN, CDR2 SYDVKM. This CDR3 is built from 17 residues. The trim removed 5 bases at V and 7 bases at J, leaving 14 bases unmatched.

Concerning this clonotype: An end of the junction differs from the germline gene, which may be a read error. The genes are TRBV11-2 and TRBJ2-5, with TRBD1 matching 8 bases. Per the germline V gene, CDR1 is SGHAT and CDR2 is FQNNGV. CDR3 length equals 15 residues. CDR3 amino acids: CASSLGDRNQETQYF. Written as DNA, the CDR3 is TGCGCCAGCAGCCTGGGGGACAGGAACCAAGAGACCCAGTACTTC.

This clonotype came up many times. At one boundary the junction diverges from the germline segment, which might be a read error. The chain links TRBV4-1 to TRBJ2-3; TRBD2 aligns across 7 bases. This CDR3 has 15 residues. Germline-derived CDR1 and CDR2 are MGHRA and YSYEKL. CDR3 residues: CASSQGGGSTDTQYF. The DNA of the CDR3 is TGTGCCAGCAGCCAAGGCGGGGGAAGCACAGATACGCAGTATTTT.

This clonotype was picked up one time. A read error may explain this, as a much larger clone is one base away. The genes are TRBV4-3 and TRBJ2-5, with D perhaps TRBD2 (6 bases). Germline V CDR1 and CDR2: LGHNA, YSLEER. The CDR3 is 16 amino acids. The CDR3 region is CASSQDHRGGAEAQYF. In nucleotides, the CDR3 is TGCGCCAGCAGCCAAGATCATCGGGGAGGCGCAGAGGCCCAGTACTTC.

This clonotype showed up just a few times. This CDR3 reads CAWIAANTGELFF. The CDR3 nucleotides are TGTGCCTGGATCGCAGCTAACACCGGGGAGCTGTTTTTT. The chain uses TRBV30 and TRBJ2-2; D ambiguous. Per the germline V gene, CDR1 is GTSNPN and CDR2 is SVGIG (reference sequence). V shed 4 bases and J shed 2 bases, with 8 bases lying between them. The CDR3 is made up of 13 amino acids.

Regarding this clonotype: This may arise from a read error, as a much more abundant clone is one base away. J is TRBJ1-2 and V is TRBV6-5; D is possibly TRBD1 (5 bases). CDR1 and CDR2 from the germline V gene are MNHEY and SVGAGI. This CDR3 region has 14 residues. In DNA, the CDR3 is TGTGTCAGCAAACGGGACCCTTCTAACTATGGCTACACCTTC. Its translation: CVSKRDPSNYGYTF.

The rearrangement uses TRBV7-9 and TRBJ2-3; tentative D call: TRBD1 (5 bases). CDR1 SEHNR and CDR2 FQNEAQ come from the germline V gene (reference sequence). The CDR3 is 15 residues long. Trimming stripped 2 bases from V and 6 bases from J, with 15 bases between. The CDR3 is CASSLSLLGPDTQYF. Here the CDR3 DNA reads TGTGCCAGCAGCTTAAGTCTTTTGGGGCCCGATACGCAGTATTTT.

Remarks on this clonotype: A much larger clone differs from this one at a single base, so this may be a read error. The V and J genes are TRBV6-1 and TRBJ2-2, with 7 bases that match TRBD1. V gave up 0 bases and J gave up 6 bases; unmatched junction bases: 4. Germline CDR1 reads MNHNS; CDR2 reads SASEGT. The CDR3 runs 15 residues. CDR3 DNA sequence: TGTGCCAGCAGTGAAGCGGACAGGATCCCCGGGGAGCTGTTTTTT. Protein: CASSEADRIPGELFF.

As for this clonotype: At one of its ends the junction is not consistent with the germline gene, which may arise from a read error. This sequence joins TRBV29-1 and TRBJ2-3; 10 bases line up with TRBD2. The CDR3 is 17 residues long. Germline loops: CDR1 SQVTM, CDR2 ANQGSEA. The CDR3 is CSVTGLAEFHHTDTQYF. CDR3 bases: TGTAGCGTGACCGGACTAGCGGAGTTCCACCACACAGATACGCAGTATTTT.

This rearrangement joins TRBV6-1 to TRBJ2-3; no clear D gene. Germline CDR1 reads MNHNS; CDR2 reads SASEGT. V gave up 3 bases and J gave up 3 bases, with 19 bases separating them. The CDR3 is 17 residues long. The CDR3: CASSDPFPVTQTDTQYF. CDR3 nucleotides: TGTGCCAGCAGTGACCCATTCCCCGTCACCCAAACAGATACGCAGTATTTT.

Of note for this clonotype: Relative to the germline gene, one junction end is altered; a read error may explain this. V usage is TRBV4-3 and J usage is TRBJ2-2, with a tentative D call TRBD2 (5 bases). CDR1 LGHNA and CDR2 YSLEER come from the germline V gene. The CDR3 consists of 13 residues. The CDR3 loop is CASSSMRAGELFF. The CDR3 coding sequence is TGCGCCAGTAGCTCGATGAGAGCCGGGGAACTGTTTTTT.

In regard to this clonotype: A read error may explain this, as a much larger clone is one base away. The chain combines TRBV4-1 with TRBJ2-5; D might be TRBD2 (7 bases). In germline, CDR1 is MGHRA, CDR2 YSYEKL. The ends were cut back, 6 bases at V and 4 bases at J, with 18 bases in the middle. CDR3 length: 15 amino acids. CDR3 DNA sequence: TGCGCCAGCAGTCCTATCTCGGGGGGCCGAGAGACCCAGTACTTC. Protein product: CASSPISGGRETQYF.

The gene calls are TRBV19 and TRBJ2-2; 9 positions match TRBD1. The trim removed 7 bases at V and 7 bases at J, leaving 7 bases unmatched. The CDR3 is 14 residues long. The germline V gene has CDR1 LNHDA and CDR2 SQIVND (reference sequence). The CDR3: CASTRTGVYGELFF. CDR3 coding DNA: TGTGCCAGTACGAGGACAGGGGTCTACGGGGAGCTGTTTTTT.

This clonotype has only a few counts. This rearrangement joins TRBV11-2 to TRBJ2-1; the match to TRBD1 covers 10 bases. This CDR3 contains 16 residues. With V trimmed by 6 bases and J by 8 bases, 13 bases remained unmatched. CDR1 is SGHAT and CDR2 is FQNNGV in the germline V gene. CDR3 loop: CASSPRQGANYDEQFF. CDR3 in DNA: TGTGCCAGCAGTCCCCGACAGGGGGCTAATTACGATGAGCAGTTCTTC.

A word on this clonotype: Sequence at one end of the junction differs from germline and may be a read error. This rearrangement joins TRBV5-4 to TRBJ1-1; D is ambiguous. Germline lookup yields CDR1 SGHNT and CDR2 YYREEE (reference sequence). The CDR3 has 16 amino acids. The CDR3 loop is CASNLVGAGLDTEAFF. The CDR3 DNA follows: TGTGCCAGCAACTTGGTGGGCGCCGGGTTGGACACTGAAGCTTTCTTT.

The CDR3 loop reads CSAWWLVGGNEQFF. Written as DNA, the CDR3 is TGCAGCGCTTGGTGGCTAGTCGGCGGCAATGAGCAGTTCTTC. The rearrangement joins TRBV29-1 to TRBJ2-1; D remains ambiguous. V gave up 7 bases and J gave up 6 bases, with 19 bases separating them. The CDR3 is 14 residues long. Germline V CDR1 and CDR2: SQVTM, ANQGSEA.

In the case of this clonotype: The CDR3 end shows no conserved phenylalanine or tryptophan, and so a read error is likely. It is unclear where the CDR3 begins or ends on the DNA, so no DNA is shown, and the CDR3 is as TCRdb lists it. V usage is TRBV6-5 and J usage is TRBJ1-5. The CDR3 has 14 residues if both end residues are counted. CDR1 MNHEY and CDR2 SVGAGI come from the germline V gene. The CDR3 here is CASSLDHSNQPQHL.

The table lists this clonotype with a few counts. For the CDR3, the DNA is TGTGCCAGCAGCTTAGACGGGACAGGGGATTTCACCATATATTTT. It codes for CASSLDGTGDFTIYF. The V and J genes are TRBV13 and TRBJ1-3; TRBD1 matches at 10 bases. CDR1 and CDR2 from the germline V gene are PRHDT and FYEKMQ (reference sequence). This CDR3 comprises 15 residues. V lost 1 base to trimming and J lost 9 bases; unmatched junction nucleotides: 6.

This clonotype was picked up many times. V and J are TRBV11-2 and TRBJ2-1, with 9 bases identical to TRBD2. V trimming: 1 base; J trimming: 4 bases; junction bases outside the gene matches: 5. This CDR3 comprises 16 residues. Germline CDR1 is SGHAT and CDR2 is FQNNGV. This CDR3 reads CASSLGGTSRYNEQFF. Written as DNA, the CDR3 is TGTGCCAGCAGCTTAGGGGGGACTAGCAGATACAATGAGCAGTTCTTC.

Regarding this clonotype: Since a much larger clone is just one base distant, this may be a read error. The J gene is TRBJ2-7, the V gene TRBV29-1; 9 bases match TRBD1. The CDR3 extends over 13 amino acids. V was clipped by 6 bases and J by 8 bases; unmatched bases: 11. Per the germline V gene, CDR1 is SQVTM and CDR2 is ANQGSEA. The CDR3 DNA is TGCAGCGTCGTTGACAGGGGGATTCGCAAGCAGTACTTC. Its protein product is CSVVDRGIRKQYF.